A selection of T cell receptor beta chains follows, all from one sample in a study of long-term antiretroviral therapy in people with HIV. Data came from immunoSEQ multiplex PCR; TCRdb stores just in-frame clones and leaves some out. The sample records fewer than 20,000 clones, about 89% being singletons. This specimen was unsorted PBMCs, taken 0.5 years after starting antiretroviral therapy. The source of these receptors is a man aged 40-49 years with HIV. CDR3s include the opening cysteine and the closing phenylalanine or tryptophan. The D gene is left open where the match is weak. Clone size appears in some rows only: once, few, many, or a class for an expanded clone.

size	D	V	J	length	DNA	CDR3
NA	NA	TRBV28	TRBJ2-7	14	TGTGCCAGCAGTTCGGTTAGCGGACCGGACGAGCAGTACTTC	CASSSVSGPDEQYF
few	NA	TRBV5-4	TRBJ2-5	14	TGTGCCAGCAGCTTGATGGGGGCGGGAGAGACCCAGTACTTC	CASSLMGAGETQYF
NA	NA	TRBV9	TRBJ2-7	15	TGTGCCAGCAGCGTAGAGGGGACTGGGGCAAACGTGCAGTACTTC	CASSVEGTGANVQYF
once	NA	TRBV29-1	TRBJ1-2	13	TGCAGCGTTGAAATGCAGGCAGGCTATGGCTACACCTTC	CSVEMQAGYGYTF
NA	TRBD2	TRBV9	TRBJ2-1	16	TGTGCCAGCACAAAGACGGGGGGTGGGACCTACAATGAGCAGTTCTTC	CASTKTGGGTYNEQFF
NA	NA	TRBV18	TRBJ1-6	15	TGTGCCAGCTCACCTAAAAGCTCCTATAATTCACCCCTCCACTTT	CASSPKSSYNSPLHF
NA	NA	TRBV11-2	TRBJ2-6	17	TGTGCCAGCAGCATTAACCTTCGGGGCCCTGGGGCCAACGTCCTGACTTTC	CASSINLRGPGANVLTF
NA	NA	TRBV11-3	TRBJ2-3	15	TGTGCCAGCAGCTTAGGCGAAAGGGGAGCAGATACGCAGTATTTT	CASSLGERGADTQYF
NA	NA	TRBV4-3	TRBJ2-1	16	TGCGCCAGCAGCCAAGACTCACGATCCTCCTACAATGAGCAGTTCTTC	CASSQDSRSSYNEQFF
NA	NA	TRBV25-1	TRBJ1-3	14	TGTGCCAGCAGTGAAATAGGGATTGGAAACACCATATATTTT	CASSEIGIGNTIYF
NA	NA	TRBV5-1	TRBJ1-4	16	TGCGCCAGCAGCCCTTACCCCGTTGAACAGATCGAAAAACTGTTTTTT	CASSPYPVEQIEKLFF
NA	NA	TRBV7-7	TRBJ2-5	13	TGTGCTAGCAGCCCTAGCCCCCAGTGGACCCAGTACTTC	CASSPSPQWTQYF
once	NA	TRBV10-2	TRBJ1-1	12	TGCGCCAGCAGTCTGGTTTCGACTGAAGCTTTCTTT	CASSLVSTEAFF
NA	NA	TRBV6-1	TRBJ1-5	13	TGTGCCAGCAGTGAACGGTTCGAGGGATACCAGCATTTT	CASSERFEGYQHF
NA	TRBD2	TRBV5-1	TRBJ2-2	18	TGCGCCAGCAGCTTGGGGGTAGGAGCGGGAGACCTCACCGGGGAGCTGTTTTTT	CASSLGVGAGDLTGELFF
once	TRBD1	TRBV18	TRBJ1-1	16	TGTGCCAGCTCGTTCCGGGACAGGGACTCGAACACTGAAGCTTTCTTT	CASSFRDRDSNTEAFF
NA	NA	TRBV5-6	TRBJ1-1	15	TGTGCCAGCAGCTTTTTCCAGGGGATGAACACTGAAGCTTTCTTT	CASSFFQGMNTEAFF
NA	TRBD2	TRBV4-3	TRBJ2-3	16	TGCGCCAGCAGCCAAGTCGGCGGGGGGAGCACAGATACGCAGTATTTT	CASSQVGGGSTDTQYF
NA	NA	TRBV5-6	TRBJ1-2	14	TGTGCCAGCAGCTTGGGGGCAGGGACGGGTGGCTACACCTTC	CASSLGAGTGGYTF
once	NA	TRBV29-1	TRBJ2-7	15	TGCAGCGTTGAGGTCGGGGCAGGGAAGTCCTACGAGCAGTACTTC	CSVEVGAGKSYEQYF
NA	NA	TRBV7-8	TRBJ2-1	13	TGTGCCAGCACCCAGACAGTCGACAATGAGCAGTTCTTC	CASTQTVDNEQFF
NA	NA	TRBV7-2	TRBJ2-7	12	TGTGCCAGCGCCAGGAGAACCTACGAGCAGTACTTC	CASARRTYEQYF
NA	NA	TRBV7-9	TRBJ2-7	11	TGTGCCAGCAGCTCGATGTACGAGCAGTACTTC	CASSSMYEQYF
NA	TRBD1	TRBV4-2	TRBJ1-2	15	TGTGCCAGCAGCCAAGAATCGGGACAGGGGAATGGCTACACCTTC	CASSQESGQGNGYTF
NA	TRBD2	TRBV19	TRBJ2-5	15	TGTGCCAGTAGGATTAGCGGGAGAGGGGAAGAGACCCAGTACTTC	CASRISGRGEETQYF
NA	NA	TRBV19	TRBJ2-7	12	TGTGCCACCGGGGGAAGGGGGCGCGAGCAGTACTTC	CATGGRGREQYF
once	TRBD1	TRBV2	TRBJ2-7	12	TGTGCCAGCCAGACAGGGTTTAGCGAGCAGTACTTC	CASQTGFSEQYF
NA	NA	TRBV27	TRBJ1-1	13	TGTGCCAGCAGTTATGGGGGTCCCCCTGAAGCTTTCTTT	CASSYGGPPEAFF
NA	NA	TRBV27	TRBJ2-1	13	TGTGCCAGCAGAACGGGAGCGGTCAATGAGCAGTTCTTC	CASRTGAVNEQFF
NA	NA	TRBV7-9	TRBJ2-7	12	TGTGCCAGCAGCCCTTCTAGTGGCGAGCAGTACTTC	CASSPSSGEQYF
NA	NA	TRBV6-1	TRBJ1-2	14	TGTGCCAGCAGTGAAACCTTCAGCGACTATGGCTACACCTTC	CASSETFSDYGYTF
NA	TRBD2	TRBV10-3	TRBJ2-5	13	TGTGCCATCAGAGCGGGGGGGCCGCAGACCCAGTACTTC	CAIRAGGPQTQYF
NA	NA	TRBV5-6	TRBJ2-5	14	TGTGCCAGCAGCTTTCCGGGGGCTTGGGAGACCCAGTACTTC	CASSFPGAWETQYF
NA	TRBD2	TRBV6-5	TRBJ2-3	15	TGTGCCAGCAGTTACTCGTCTAGCGGTACAGATACGCAGTATTTT	CASSYSSSGTDTQYF
NA	NA	TRBV7-9	TRBJ2-7	14	TGTGCCAGCAGCTTACCCGGACCAGCCTACGAGCAGTACTTC	CASSLPGPAYEQYF
NA	TRBD2	TRBV7-8	TRBJ2-3	16	TGTGCCAGCAGCTTACCTAGCGGGAGTCGGACAGATACGCAGTATTTT	CASSLPSGSRTDTQYF
NA	NA	TRBV21-1	TRBJ1-2	13	TGTGCCAGCACACCGCCGGGACTATTAGGCTACACCTTC	CASTPPGLLGYTF
NA	TRBD2	TRBV19	TRBJ2-7	15	TGTGCCAGTAGTATCCGGACTAGCGGTCTCTACGAGCAGTACTTC	CASSIRTSGLYEQYF
NA	NA	TRBV5-1	TRBJ2-3	15	TGCGCCAGCAGCTTCCCCGGGAGTGGAGGAGATACGCAGTATTTT	CASSFPGSGGDTQYF
NA	TRBD2	TRBV4-2	TRBJ2-1	17	TGTGCCAGCAGCCAGCGCGCCGGGACTAGCGGGATCGATGAGCAGTTCTTC	CASSQRAGTSGIDEQFF